One sample yielded the 4 T cell receptor beta chains listed below, sequenced in a study of tissue T cells after allogeneic stem cell transplantation. The data were produced by immunoSEQ multiplex PCR, yet TCRdb's version contains in-frame clones alone and is incomplete. The sample lists some 9,800 clones, over 50% seen once, with 26% in the top ten. This specimen was tissue from the stomach, taken at autopsy. The receptors here all came from a male donor at least 60 years old with lung cancer.

V usage is TRBV30 and J usage is TRBJ2-3, with 14 bases lining up with TRBD2. The germline gives CDR1 GTSNPN, CDR2 SVGIG (reference sequence). The CDR3 sequence is 14 residues long. V was pared by 5 bases and J by 8 bases, with 6 bases of the junction left unmatched. In nucleotides, the CDR3 is TGTGCCTGGGCGACTAGCGGGGGGGTTGGTACGCAGTATTTT. Its protein is CAWATSGGVGTQYF. Using reference TRBV30 and TRBJ2-3 for the parts outside the CDR3, the full variable domain is SQTIHQWPATLVQPVGSPLSLECTVEGTSNPNLYWYRQAAGRGLQLLFYSVGIGQISSEVPQNLSASRPQDRQFILSSKKLLLSDSGFYLCAWATSGGVGTQYFGPGTRLTVL.

The J gene is TRBJ2-4, the V gene TRBV7-2; D call uncertain. The CDR3 extends over 18 amino acids. Germline V gene data show CDR1 as SGHTA and CDR2 as FQGNSA. Trimming stripped 5 bases from V and 0 bases from J, with 20 bases between. CDR3 DNA: TGTGCCAGCAGCGCCCTGGGTTGGGCGGAATCAGCCAAAAACATTCAGTACTTC. This encodes CASSALGWAESAKNIQYF.

The J gene is TRBJ1-2, the V gene TRBV9, with TRBD1 matching over 10 bases. The CDR3 is 15 residues long. Germline CDR1 reads SGDLS; CDR2 reads YYNGEE. Trimming at V came to 4 bases and at J to 3 bases, leaving 6 bases not matched to a gene. CDR3 in DNA: TGTGCCAGCAGCTCCCACGGACAGGGGGACTATGGCTACACCTTC. This encodes CASSSHGQGDYGYTF. Complete variable domain (other parts from reference TRBV9 and TRBJ1-2): DSGVTQTPKHLITATGQRVTLRCSPRSGDLSVYWYQQSLDQGLQFLIQYYNGEERAKGNILERFSAQQFPDLHSELNLSSLELGDSALYFCASSSHGQGDYGYTFGSGTRLTVV.

The V and J genes are TRBV28 and TRBJ1-5, with 7 bases matching TRBD1. V shed 6 bases, J shed 1 base, and the junction held 3 bases outside the gene matches. This CDR3 spans 14 amino acids. CDR1 is MDHEN, CDR2 SYDVKM, per germline. The CDR3: CASRTQGSNQPQHF. Written as DNA, the CDR3 is TGTGCCAGCAGAACACAGGGGAGCAATCAGCCCCAGCATTTT. The full variable domain, rest sourced from reference TRBV28 and TRBJ1-5, is DVKVTQSSRYLVKRTGEKVFLECVQDMDHENMFWYRQDPGLGLRLIYFSYDVKMKEKGDIPEGYSVSREKKERFSLILESASTNQTSMYLCASRTQGSNQPQHFGDGTRLSIL.